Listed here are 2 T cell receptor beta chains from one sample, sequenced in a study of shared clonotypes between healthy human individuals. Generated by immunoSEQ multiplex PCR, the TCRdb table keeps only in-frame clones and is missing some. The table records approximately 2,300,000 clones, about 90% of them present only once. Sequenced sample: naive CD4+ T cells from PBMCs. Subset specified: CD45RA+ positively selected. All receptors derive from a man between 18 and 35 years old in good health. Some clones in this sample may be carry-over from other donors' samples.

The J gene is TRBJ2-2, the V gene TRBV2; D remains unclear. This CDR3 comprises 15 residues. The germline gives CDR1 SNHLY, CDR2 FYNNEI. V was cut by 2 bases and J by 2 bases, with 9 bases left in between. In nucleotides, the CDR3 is TGTGCCAGCAGTGAATATGTATCTAACACCGGGGAGCTGTTTTTT. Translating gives CASSEYVSNTGELFF.

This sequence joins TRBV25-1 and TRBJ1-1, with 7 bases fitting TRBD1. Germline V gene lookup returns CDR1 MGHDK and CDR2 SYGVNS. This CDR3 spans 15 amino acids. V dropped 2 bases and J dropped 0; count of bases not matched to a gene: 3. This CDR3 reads CASSELGQVNTEAFF. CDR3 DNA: TGTGCCAGCAGTGAACTCGGACAGGTGAACACTGAAGCTTTCTTT.